Following are 2 T cell receptor beta chains from one sample sequenced in a study of blood T cells in healthy people across ages. Primers used in a second PCR of roughly 7 to 11 cycles were a sample-barcoded 5' primer and a J-beta primer mix. MiXCR was run by TCRdb on the 5' RACE reads, yielding one entry per CDR3 protein. The repertoire holds under 800,000 distinct CDR3 sequences, with 43% as singletons. The source material was blood. The receptors originated from a woman in her sixties in good health.

This clonotype was detected a few times. This rearrangement joins TRBV4-2 to TRBJ2-5; 11 bases are shared with TRBD2. The CDR3 is 16 residues long. V lost 2 bases and J lost 3; bases outside the gene matches: 5. Germline V gives CDR1 LGHNA, CDR2 YNFKEQ. CDR3 region: CASSQKMGLAEETQYF. The CDR3 DNA follows: TGTGCCAGCAGCCAAAAAATGGGACTAGCGGAAGAGACCCAGTACTTC.

This clonotype was recorded many times. The J gene is TRBJ2-3, the V gene TRBV7-2; 12 bases match TRBD2. V was pared by 1 base and J by 4 bases, with 15 bases of the junction left unmatched. The CDR3 is 20 residues long. The germline V gene encodes CDR1 SGHTA and CDR2 FQGNSA. The CDR3: CASSLVWLAGGPPKADTQYF. The CDR3 DNA reads TGTGCCAGCAGCTTAGTGTGGCTAGCGGGAGGGCCTCCGAAAGCAGATACGCAGTATTTT.